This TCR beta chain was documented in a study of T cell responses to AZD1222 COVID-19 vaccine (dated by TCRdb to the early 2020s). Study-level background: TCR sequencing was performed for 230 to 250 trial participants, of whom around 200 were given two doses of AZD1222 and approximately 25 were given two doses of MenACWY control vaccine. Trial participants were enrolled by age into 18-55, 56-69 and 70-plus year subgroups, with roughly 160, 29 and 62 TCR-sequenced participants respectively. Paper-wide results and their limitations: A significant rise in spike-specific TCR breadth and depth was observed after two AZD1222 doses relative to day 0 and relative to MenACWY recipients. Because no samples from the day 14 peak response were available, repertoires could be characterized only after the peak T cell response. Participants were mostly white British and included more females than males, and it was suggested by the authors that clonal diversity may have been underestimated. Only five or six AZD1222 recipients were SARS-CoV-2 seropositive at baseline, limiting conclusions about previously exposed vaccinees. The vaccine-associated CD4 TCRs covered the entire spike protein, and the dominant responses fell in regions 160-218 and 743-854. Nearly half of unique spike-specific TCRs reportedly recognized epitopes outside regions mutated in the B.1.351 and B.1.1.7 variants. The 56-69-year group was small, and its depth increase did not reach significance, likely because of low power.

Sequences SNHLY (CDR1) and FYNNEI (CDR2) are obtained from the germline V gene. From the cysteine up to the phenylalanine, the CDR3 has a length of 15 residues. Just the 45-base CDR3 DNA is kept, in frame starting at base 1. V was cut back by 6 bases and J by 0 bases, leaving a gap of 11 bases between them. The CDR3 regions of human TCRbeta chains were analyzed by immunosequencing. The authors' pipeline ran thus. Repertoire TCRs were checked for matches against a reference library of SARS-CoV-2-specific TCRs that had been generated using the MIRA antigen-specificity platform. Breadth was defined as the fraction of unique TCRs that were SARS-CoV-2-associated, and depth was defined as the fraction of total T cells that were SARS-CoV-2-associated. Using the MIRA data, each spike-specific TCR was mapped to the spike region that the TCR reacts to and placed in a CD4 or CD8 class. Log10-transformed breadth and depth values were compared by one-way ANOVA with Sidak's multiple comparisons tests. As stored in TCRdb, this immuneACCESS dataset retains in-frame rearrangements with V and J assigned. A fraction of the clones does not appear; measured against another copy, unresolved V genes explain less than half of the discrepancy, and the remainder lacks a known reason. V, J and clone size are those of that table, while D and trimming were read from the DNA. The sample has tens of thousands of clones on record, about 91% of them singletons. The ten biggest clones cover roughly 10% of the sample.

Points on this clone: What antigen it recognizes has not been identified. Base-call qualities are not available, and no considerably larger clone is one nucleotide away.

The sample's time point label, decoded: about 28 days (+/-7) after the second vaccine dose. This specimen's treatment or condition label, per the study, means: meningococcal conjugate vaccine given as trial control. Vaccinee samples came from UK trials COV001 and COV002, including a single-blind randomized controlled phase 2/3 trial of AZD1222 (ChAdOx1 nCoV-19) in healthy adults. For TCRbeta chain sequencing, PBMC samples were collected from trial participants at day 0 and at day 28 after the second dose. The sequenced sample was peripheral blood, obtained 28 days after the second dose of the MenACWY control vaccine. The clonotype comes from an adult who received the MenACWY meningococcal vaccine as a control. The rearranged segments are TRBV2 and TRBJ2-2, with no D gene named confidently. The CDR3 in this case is CASRSLAANTGELFF. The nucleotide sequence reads TGTGCCAGCAGGTCCTTGGCCGCGAACACCGGGGAGCTGTTTTTT.